The clone carrying this T cell receptor (beta chain) came up many times. The antigen remains undetermined. The sample originates from a study of T cells in Graves' hyperthyroidism and ophthalmopathy. Study as a whole: It was at initial diagnosis, before any treatment, that peripheral blood was collected. General observations from the study: Ophthalmopathy and stable hyperthyroidism were told apart by a 13 V-J model.

TCR beta CDR3 sequences were amplified from RNA transcripts. TCR CDR3 underwent first-round RT-PCR with the HTBI primer set. TCRdb re-analysed the multiplex PCR reads in MiXCR, keeping a single row per CDR3 protein. The repertoire consists of under 650,000 distinct CDR3 sequences, with roughly 16% occurring once and the leading ten covering less than 4.5%. Germline loops: CDR1 DFQATT, CDR2 SNEGSKA (reference sequence). The germline V and J ends were trimmed by 2 bases and 6 bases, with 20 bases remaining between them. The CDR3 spans 15 residues. The sequence was collected from a woman aged 30 to 39 with Graves' hyperthyroidism. The rearrangement links TRBV20-1 to TRBJ2-7, with TRBD2 as a possible D gene (6 bases). Sequenced input: blood. DNA of the CDR3: TGCAGTGCTAGAAGTTTGTGGGGGGTGCGAGGCGAGCAGTACTTC. It encodes CSARSLWGVRGEQYF.